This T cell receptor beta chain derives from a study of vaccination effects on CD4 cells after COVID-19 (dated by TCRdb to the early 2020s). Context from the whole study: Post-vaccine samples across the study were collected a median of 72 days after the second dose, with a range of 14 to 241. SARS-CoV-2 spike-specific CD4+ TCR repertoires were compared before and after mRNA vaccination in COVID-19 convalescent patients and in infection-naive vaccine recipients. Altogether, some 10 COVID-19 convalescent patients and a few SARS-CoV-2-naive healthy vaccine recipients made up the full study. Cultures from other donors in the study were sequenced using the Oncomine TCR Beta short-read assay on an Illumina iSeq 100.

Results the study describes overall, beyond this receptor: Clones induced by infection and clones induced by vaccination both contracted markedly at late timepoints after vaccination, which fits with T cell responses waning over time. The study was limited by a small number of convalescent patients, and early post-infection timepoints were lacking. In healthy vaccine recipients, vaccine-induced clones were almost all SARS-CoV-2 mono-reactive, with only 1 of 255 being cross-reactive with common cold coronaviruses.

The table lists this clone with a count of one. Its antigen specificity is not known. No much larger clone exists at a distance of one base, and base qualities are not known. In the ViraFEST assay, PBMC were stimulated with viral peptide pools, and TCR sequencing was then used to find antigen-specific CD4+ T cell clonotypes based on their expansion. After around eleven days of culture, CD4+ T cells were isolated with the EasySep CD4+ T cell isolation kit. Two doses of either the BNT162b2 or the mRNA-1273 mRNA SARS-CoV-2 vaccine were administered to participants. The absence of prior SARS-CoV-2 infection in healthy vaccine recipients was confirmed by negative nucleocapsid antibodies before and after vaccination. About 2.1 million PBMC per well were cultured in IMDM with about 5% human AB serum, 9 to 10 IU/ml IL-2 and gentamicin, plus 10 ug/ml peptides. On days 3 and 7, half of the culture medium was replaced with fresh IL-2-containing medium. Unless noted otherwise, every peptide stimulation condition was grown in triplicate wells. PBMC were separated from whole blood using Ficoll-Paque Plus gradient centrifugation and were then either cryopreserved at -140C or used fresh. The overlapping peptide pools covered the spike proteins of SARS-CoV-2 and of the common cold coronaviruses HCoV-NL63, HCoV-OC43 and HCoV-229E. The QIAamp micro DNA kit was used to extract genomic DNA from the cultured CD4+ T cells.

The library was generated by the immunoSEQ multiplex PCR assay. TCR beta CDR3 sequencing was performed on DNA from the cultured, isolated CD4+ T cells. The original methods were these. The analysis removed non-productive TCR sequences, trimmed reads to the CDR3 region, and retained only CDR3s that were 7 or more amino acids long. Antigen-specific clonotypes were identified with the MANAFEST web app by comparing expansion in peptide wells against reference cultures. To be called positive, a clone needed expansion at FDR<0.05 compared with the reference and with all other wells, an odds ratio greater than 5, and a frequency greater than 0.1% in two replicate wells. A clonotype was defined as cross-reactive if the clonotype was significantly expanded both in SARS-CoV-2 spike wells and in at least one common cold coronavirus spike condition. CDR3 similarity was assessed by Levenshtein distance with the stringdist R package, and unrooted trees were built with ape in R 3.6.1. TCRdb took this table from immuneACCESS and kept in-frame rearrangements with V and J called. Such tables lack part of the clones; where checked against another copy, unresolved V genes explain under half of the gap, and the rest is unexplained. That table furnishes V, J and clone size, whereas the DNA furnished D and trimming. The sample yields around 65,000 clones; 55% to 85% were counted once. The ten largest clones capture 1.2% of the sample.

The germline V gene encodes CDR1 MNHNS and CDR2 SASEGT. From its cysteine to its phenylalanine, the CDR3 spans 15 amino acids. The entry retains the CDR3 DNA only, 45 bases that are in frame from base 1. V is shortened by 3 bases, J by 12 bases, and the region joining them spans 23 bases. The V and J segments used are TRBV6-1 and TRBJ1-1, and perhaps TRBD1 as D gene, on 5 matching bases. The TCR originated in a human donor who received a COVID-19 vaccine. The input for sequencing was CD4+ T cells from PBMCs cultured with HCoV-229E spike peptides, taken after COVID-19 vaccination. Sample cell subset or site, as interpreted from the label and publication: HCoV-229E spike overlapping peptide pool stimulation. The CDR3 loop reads CASSEDGRGRFETFF. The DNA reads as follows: TGTGCCAGCAGTGAGGATGGAAGGGGACGATTTGAGACTTTCTTT.